This passage covers 26 T cell receptor beta chains from one sample sequenced in a study of T-cell reconstitution after alpha-beta-depleted transplantation in children. The TCRbeta library incorporated unique molecular identifiers. Using its own MiXCR run on the PCR reads, TCRdb lists one record per CDR3 protein. The table has about 540,000 distinct CDR3 sequences, 25% to 30% seen once. Material: PBMCs, obtained before TCRalphabeta/CD19-depleted stem cell transplant. These receptors were obtained from a boy in the first two years of life with Wiskott-Aldrich syndrome, due to receive a stem cell transplant.

The chain employs TRBV5-1 and TRBJ2-7, with TRBD1 matching 7 bases. CDR1 SGHRS and CDR2 YFSETQ come from the germline V gene. Trimming removed 4 bases from V and 5 bases from J; junction bases left unmatched: 15. The CDR3 spans 16 residues. The CDR3 here is CASSLYLDYRGHEQYF. In DNA form, the CDR3 reads TGCGCCAGCAGCCTCTACTTAGACTACAGGGGCCACGAGCAGTACTTC.

V usage is TRBV27 and J usage is TRBJ2-1, with 9 bases aligning to TRBD1. Germline assignment: CDR1 MNHEY and CDR2 SMNVEV (reference sequence). CDR3 length: 15 amino acids. The V segment lost 3 bases and the J segment 2 bases; nucleotides outside the gene matches: 2. CDR3 bases: TGTGCCAGCAGTTTTAGGACAGGGGCCTACAATGAGCAGTTCTTC. It codes for CASSFRTGAYNEQFF.

The chain has TRBV5-6 and TRBJ2-7, with 10 bases lining up with TRBD2. The J segment lost 4 bases and the V segment lost 6 bases, leaving 19 bases of the junction unmatched. CDR1 and CDR2 from the germline V gene are SGHDT and YYEEEE. The CDR3 is 18 amino acids. As DNA, the CDR3 is TGTGCCAGCACCGCCCAGCGACTAGCGGGTGTCGGATCTTACGAGCAGTACTTC. It encodes CASTAQRLAGVGSYEQYF.

The chain has TRBV7-9 and TRBJ1-6, with 8 bases matching TRBD1. The CDR3 spans 17 residues. Germline assignment: CDR1 SEHNR and CDR2 FQNEAQ (reference sequence). Losses at the gene ends were 5 bases for V and 0 bases for J; bases not matched to a gene: 6. Here the CDR3 reads CASSQDRASSYNSPLHF. The DNA for the CDR3 is TGTGCCAGCAGCCAGGACAGGGCAAGCTCCTATAATTCACCCCTCCACTTT.

The V call is TRBV12-3 or TRBV12-4, the J call TRBJ2-3, with 14 bases identical to TRBD2. V dropped 3 bases and J dropped 9; count of bases not matched to a gene: 11. This CDR3 region has 17 residues. The CDR3 DNA is TGTGCCAGCAGTTTCGGTGGGACTAGCGGGAGTAATCCAACGCAGTATTTT. Protein product: CASSFGGTSGSNPTQYF.

Many counts were recorded for this clonotype. The chain uses TRBV6-6 and TRBJ2-5; D is undetermined. This CDR3 contains 11 residues. V was trimmed by 10 bases and J by 5 bases, leaving 11 bases between them. Per germline, CDR1 MNHNY and CDR2 SVGAGI (reference sequence). CDR3 in amino acids: CAISLGETQYF. In DNA, the CDR3 is TGTGCCATCTCACTGGGGGAGACCCAGTACTTC.

Comments on this clonotype: The junction and the germline gene differ at one end; a read error may be behind it. The J gene is TRBJ1-5, the V gene TRBV20-1; D is uncertain. The CDR3 has 13 amino acids. The V gene's germline CDR1 is DFQATT and CDR2 SNEGSKA (reference sequence). The CDR3 reads CSARDALSQLQHF. In DNA, the CDR3 is TGCAGTGCTAGAGATGCCCTGTCACAGCTCCAGCATTTT.

This chain links TRBV15 with TRBJ2-1; no clear D. From germline, CDR1 is LNHNV and CDR2 YYDKDF (reference sequence). Trimming removed 6 bases from V and 3 bases from J, with 21 bases in between. This CDR3 contains 17 residues. The CDR3 sequence is CATRLAGPFYFYNEQFF. CDR3 sequence (DNA): TGTGCCACCAGGTTAGCCGGTCCTTTCTACTTCTACAATGAGCAGTTCTTC.

This sequence joins TRBV20-1 and TRBJ2-3; 12 bases line up with TRBD2. Trimming removed 5 bases from V and 6 bases from J; junction bases left unmatched: 9. This CDR3 is 15 amino acids long. Germline V gives CDR1 DFQATT, CDR2 SNEGSKA (reference sequence). CDR3 amino acids: CSAETLAGGPDTQYF. For the CDR3, the DNA is TGCAGTGCTGAGACCCTAGCGGGAGGGCCGGATACGCAGTATTTT.

The J gene is TRBJ2-7, the V gene TRBV5-1; a weak D match, TRBD2 (6 bases). Deletions cut 4 bases from V and 3 bases from J, with 11 bases between. In germline, CDR1 is SGHRS, CDR2 YFSETQ. The CDR3 is 13 amino acids. CDR3 nucleotide sequence: TGCGCCAGCAGCGGCGGGATGAACTACGAGCAGTACTTC. As protein: CASSGGMNYEQYF.

This clonotype occurred a few times. This chain links TRBV28 with TRBJ2-7, with a possible D match to TRBD1 (6 bases). Trimming removed 9 bases at V and 5 bases at J, with 20 bases between. This CDR3 region has 14 residues. Germline V gene sequence: CDR1 MDHEN, CDR2 SYDVKM. As DNA, the CDR3 is TGTGCCAGTCGTAAGAAGGGGGTATCCCACGAGCAGTACTTC. Amino acids: CASRKKGVSHEQYF.

The chain carries TRBV12-5 and TRBJ2-1; D call uncertain. V lost 5 bases to trimming and J lost 4 bases, with 3 bases between them. Per the germline V gene, CDR1 is LGHNT and CDR2 is FRNRAP. This CDR3 comprises 11 residues. In DNA form, the CDR3 reads TGTGCTAGTGGTCCATACAATGAGCAGTTCTTC. Translating gives CASGPYNEQFF.

The table lists this clonotype with a few counts. The gene calls are TRBV3-1 and TRBJ2-6; D ambiguous. Trimming cost V 1 base and J 1 base, with 8 bases left between them. This CDR3 region has 16 residues. Germline CDR1 and CDR2: LGHDT and YNNKEL (reference sequence). CDR3 nucleotides: TGTGCCAGCAGCCAAGGGGTGATGTCTGGGGCCAACGTCCTGACTTTC. This gives the protein CASSQGVMSGANVLTF.

This clonotype has only a few counts. The chain has TRBV20-1 and TRBJ2-5; D is unresolved. Germline lookup yields CDR1 DFQATT and CDR2 SNEGSKA (reference sequence). V lost 0 bases to trimming and J lost 0 bases, with 11 bases between them. CDR3 length: 15 residues. The CDR3 nucleotides are TGCAGTGCTAGAGATGTGTCGGTGAACCAAGAGACCCAGTACTTC. Translating gives CSARDVSVNQETQYF.

CDR3 sequence reads: CASSLKRNQETQYF. CDR3 nucleotides: TGTGCCAGCAGTTTAAAGCGGAACCAAGAGACCCAGTACTTC. This sequence joins TRBV12-3 or TRBV12-4 and TRBJ2-5, with TRBD2 as a possible D gene (5 bases). The CDR3 length is 14 residues. V was trimmed by 2 bases and J by 0 bases, leaving 7 bases between them.

V usage is TRBV6-1 and J usage is TRBJ2-7, with 7 bases that match TRBD2. Germline values: CDR1 MNHNS, CDR2 SASEGT. The J segment lost 3 bases and the V segment lost 4 bases, leaving 9 bases of the junction unmatched. The CDR3 sequence is 15 residues long. The CDR3 protein is CASSGGGRALYEQYF. The CDR3 coding sequence is TGTGCCAGCAGTGGGGGGGGGAGGGCTCTCTACGAGCAGTACTTC.

The chain employs TRBV3-1 and TRBJ1-1, with TRBD1 matching 8 bases. From germline, CDR1 is LGHDT and CDR2 YNNKEL (reference sequence). V shed 4 bases and J 1 base; nucleotides not matched to a gene: 5. The CDR3 extends over 15 amino acids. CDR3 bases: TGTGCCAGCAGCCGAGAGACAGGGGCGAACACTGAAGCTTTCTTT. It specifies CASSRETGANTEAFF.

This clonotype was detected a few times. The chain couples TRBV10-3 to TRBJ2-1; D is perhaps TRBD1 (6 bases). This CDR3 is built from 13 residues. Germline CDR1 reads ENHRY; CDR2 reads SYGVKD. The V end lost 7 bases, the J end lost 2 bases, and 9 bases lay between the germline ends. The CDR3 is CAITEGAYNEQFF. The CDR3, as DNA: TGTGCCATCACCGAGGGGGCCTACAATGAGCAGTTCTTC.

This clonotype showed up just a few times. The chain has TRBV20-1 and TRBJ2-5; 7 bases fit TRBD2. The trim removed 2 bases at V and 5 bases at J, leaving 5 bases unmatched. From germline, CDR1 is DFQATT and CDR2 SNEGSKA (reference sequence). This CDR3 is built from 13 residues. In DNA form, the CDR3 reads TGCAGTGCTAGAAATGGACTAGAGGAGACCCAGTACTTC. This encodes CSARNGLEETQYF.

There are a few counts of this clonotype. V is TRBV20-1 and J is TRBJ1-3, with 9 bases fitting TRBD1. The V segment lost 2 bases and the J segment 9 bases; nucleotides outside the gene matches: 20. The CDR3 is made up of 18 amino acids. Germline lookup yields CDR1 DFQATT and CDR2 SNEGSKA (reference sequence). The CDR3: CSARLYEQRGQGFGTIYF. CDR3 sequence (DNA): TGCAGTGCTAGACTATACGAACAGAGGGGACAGGGATTCGGCACCATATATTTT.

The genes are TRBV20-1 and TRBJ1-6; TRBD1 matches at 10 bases. CDR3 length: 16 amino acids. Germline trimming cut 2 bases from V and 5 bases from J; bases unmatched to any gene: 6. CDR1 and CDR2 (germline): DFQATT, SNEGSKA (reference sequence). CDR3 sequence: CSARSGTGEDNSPLHF. CDR3 coding DNA: TGCAGTGCTAGAAGCGGGACAGGGGAGGATAATTCACCCCTCCACTTT.

The chain has TRBV4-1 and TRBJ1-1, with TRBD1 matching over 11 bases. The CDR3 extends over 13 amino acids. V trimming: 4 bases; J trimming: 10 bases; junction bases outside the gene matches: 5. CDR1 is MGHRA, CDR2 YSYEKL, per germline. CDR3 sequence (DNA): TGCGCCAGCAGCCCGGACAGGGGGCAAGGAGCTTTCTTT. It is translated as CASSPDRGQGAFF.

This clonotype was seen a handful of times. This chain uses TRBV28 with TRBJ1-6, with D uncertain. The CDR3 totals 16 residues. Germline CDR1 is MDHEN and CDR2 is SYDVKM. V was shortened by 5 bases and J by 10 bases, with 21 bases between the two germline ends. The CDR3 bases are TGTGCCAGCAGTCCCTCCTCGGGTAGTCTAGGATCACCCCTCCACTTT. Translation gives CASSPSSGSLGSPLHF.

Ten or more counts support this clonotype. The J gene is TRBJ2-2, the V gene TRBV10-3; D unresolved. The CDR3 totals 14 residues. Trimming stripped 10 bases from V and 4 bases from J, with 16 bases between. In germline, CDR1 is ENHRY, CDR2 SYGVKD. The CDR3 sequence is CATVSRIATGELFF. The DNA for the CDR3 is TGTGCCACCGTATCACGGATTGCCACCGGGGAGCTGTTTTTT.

This clonotype was picked up a small number of times. The gene calls are TRBV5-1 and TRBJ1-2, with a tentative D call TRBD1 (6 bases). The length of the CDR3 is 15 residues. Germline CDR1 SGHRS, CDR2 YFSETQ. The V end was cut by 3 bases, the J end by 0 bases, with 12 bases between. The CDR3 loop is CASSSRQEPNYGYTF. As DNA, the CDR3 is TGCGCCAGCAGCTCACGACAGGAGCCTAACTATGGCTACACCTTC.

The rearrangement links TRBV15 to TRBJ2-7; 7 bases align to TRBD1. The J segment lost 5 bases and the V segment lost 6 bases, leaving 10 bases of the junction unmatched. This CDR3 is 14 amino acids long. Germline CDR1 reads LNHNV; CDR2 reads YYDKDF (reference sequence). DNA for the CDR3: TGTGCCACCAGTGCCGAGACAGGGCGGCACGAGCAGTACTTC. This sequence encodes CATSAETGRHEQYF. Filled out from reference TRBV15 and TRBJ2-7, the complete variable domain reads DAMVIQNPRYQVTQFGKPVTLSCSQTLNHNVMYWYQQKSSQAPKLLFHYYDKDFNNEADTPDNFQSRRPNTSFCFLDIRSPGLGDTAMYLCATSAETGRHEQYFGPGTRLTVT.